Listed below are T cell receptor beta chains from one sample, sequenced in a study of T-cell memory formation after mild COVID-19. TCRdb reanalysed the 5' RACE reads using MiXCR and keeps one entry per CDR3 protein. The sample includes 120,000 to 150,000 distinct CDR3 sequences, roughly 13% of them seen just once. Sequenced material: PBMCs or a T cell subset sorted from them (not recorded which). Every receptor here comes from an adult woman who had mild COVID-19 (a few samples of this study predate the infection). Cell type and time point are not known. Both conserved end residues are part of each CDR3. Fields, in order: J gene, D gene, clone size, V gene, CDR3 protein, CDR3 DNA. The D gene is left open where the match is weak. A clone size is listed for some rows: how often the clone was seen (once, few, many), or a class if it is expanded.

j_gene: TRBJ2-3
d_gene: NA
abundance: few
v_gene: TRBV9
CDR3aa: CASSPPRSDTQYF
CDR3nt: TGTGCCAGCAGCCCGCCGAGGTCGGATACGCAGTATTTT

j_gene: TRBJ2-1
d_gene: TRBD2
abundance: NA
v_gene: TRBV7-8
CDR3aa: CASSILSGSPYNEQFF
CDR3nt: TGTGCCAGCAGCATACTTAGCGGGAGCCCCTACAATGAGCAGTTCTTC

j_gene: TRBJ2-2
d_gene: NA
abundance: NA
v_gene: TRBV6-2/TRBV6-3
CDR3aa: CASSYSLLSITNTGELFF
CDR3nt: TGTGCCAGCAGTTACTCTCTGCTCTCGATAACGAACACCGGGGAGCTGTTTTTT

j_gene: TRBJ1-1
d_gene: NA
abundance: NA
v_gene: TRBV24-1
CDR3aa: CATIDRNTEAFF
CDR3nt: TGTGCCACCATCGATAGGAACACTGAAGCTTTCTTT

j_gene: TRBJ2-1
d_gene: NA
abundance: NA
v_gene: TRBV11-1
CDR3aa: CASSFNYNEQFF
CDR3nt: TGTGCCAGCAGCTTCAATTACAATGAGCAGTTCTTC

j_gene: TRBJ2-1
d_gene: TRBD2
abundance: few
v_gene: TRBV3-1
CDR3aa: CASSQDTGGSYNEQFF
CDR3nt: TGTGCCAGCAGCCAAGATACGGGAGGCTCCTACAATGAGCAGTTCTTC

j_gene: TRBJ2-5
d_gene: NA
abundance: few
v_gene: TRBV18
CDR3aa: CASSPPAGRETQYF
CDR3nt: TGTGCCAGCTCTCCCCCGGCAGGGCGAGAGACCCAGTACTTC

j_gene: TRBJ2-5
d_gene: TRBD2
abundance: NA
v_gene: TRBV5-1
CDR3aa: CASSGTSAETQYF
CDR3nt: TGCGCCAGCAGCGGGACTAGTGCGGAGACCCAGTACTTC

j_gene: TRBJ2-1
d_gene: NA
abundance: NA
v_gene: TRBV30
CDR3aa: CAWTTGTDYNEQFF
CDR3nt: TGTGCCTGGACAACCGGGACGGACTACAATGAGCAGTTCTTC

j_gene: TRBJ2-3
d_gene: NA
abundance: NA
v_gene: TRBV21-1
CDR3aa: CASSRRGYF
CDR3nt: TGTGCCAGCAGCAGAAGGGGGTATTTT

j_gene: TRBJ2-3
d_gene: NA
abundance: few
v_gene: TRBV29-1
CDR3aa: CSVEVASWGSDTQYF
CDR3nt: TGCAGCGTTGAAGTGGCTAGCTGGGGGTCAGATACGCAGTATTTT

j_gene: TRBJ1-2
d_gene: NA
abundance: once
v_gene: TRBV4-1
CDR3aa: CASSQEPTANYGYTF
CDR3nt: TGCGCCAGCAGCCAAGAACCGACAGCTAACTATGGCTACACCTTC

j_gene: TRBJ1-2
d_gene: TRBD1
abundance: NA
v_gene: TRBV4-3
CDR3aa: CASSQGTGDNYGYTF
CDR3nt: TGCGCCAGCAGCCAAGGAACAGGGGACAACTATGGCTACACCTTC

j_gene: TRBJ2-1
d_gene: TRBD2
abundance: NA
v_gene: TRBV5-6
CDR3aa: CASSPRLAQNEQFF
CDR3nt: TGTGCCAGCAGCCCAAGACTAGCGCAAAATGAGCAGTTCTTC

j_gene: TRBJ2-7
d_gene: NA
abundance: NA
v_gene: TRBV9
CDR3aa: CASSGGTRPHYEQYF
CDR3nt: TGTGCCAGCAGCGGGGGAACAAGGCCTCACTACGAGCAGTACTTC

j_gene: TRBJ2-5
d_gene: TRBD2
abundance: NA
v_gene: TRBV7-9
CDR3aa: CASSFLGIVARGLAKQETQYF
CDR3nt: TGTGCCAGCAGCTTCTTAGGCATAGTCGCCAGGGGACTAGCGAAGCAAGAGACCCAGTACTTC

j_gene: TRBJ2-5
d_gene: NA
abundance: few
v_gene: TRBV5-1
CDR3aa: CASSAVGAEETQYF
CDR3nt: TGCGCCAGCAGCGCCGTGGGGGCCGAAGAGACCCAGTACTTC

j_gene: TRBJ2-7
d_gene: NA
abundance: many
v_gene: TRBV12-3/TRBV12-4
CDR3aa: CASSPGLGYEQYF
CDR3nt: TGTGCCAGCAGTCCGGGGTTAGGTTACGAGCAGTACTTC

j_gene: TRBJ2-7
d_gene: NA
abundance: few
v_gene: TRBV27
CDR3aa: CASSLQGFVYEQYF
CDR3nt: TGTGCCAGCAGTTTACAGGGTTTCGTATACGAGCAGTACTTC

j_gene: TRBJ2-2
d_gene: TRBD1
abundance: few
v_gene: TRBV11-2
CDR3aa: CASSLGQLNTGELFF
CDR3nt: TGTGCCAGCAGCCTGGGACAGCTGAACACCGGGGAGCTGTTTTTT

j_gene: TRBJ1-5
d_gene: NA
abundance: NA
v_gene: TRBV7-8
CDR3aa: CASSLSWISNQPQHF
CDR3nt: TGTGCCAGCAGCTTATCCTGGATTAGCAATCAGCCCCAGCATTTT

j_gene: TRBJ2-7
d_gene: TRBD2
abundance: few
v_gene: TRBV7-9
CDR3aa: CASSFSQLAGHEQYF
CDR3nt: TGTGCCAGCAGCTTTTCCCAACTAGCGGGCCACGAGCAGTACTTC

j_gene: TRBJ1-5
d_gene: NA
abundance: NA
v_gene: TRBV3-1
CDR3aa: CDSSQDRFSNQPQHF
CDR3nt: TGTGACAGCAGCCAAGACCGGTTTAGCAATCAGCCCCAGCATTTT

j_gene: TRBJ2-1
d_gene: TRBD2
abundance: NA
v_gene: TRBV5-1
CDR3aa: CASSSAAAGAINEQFF
CDR3nt: TGCGCCAGCAGCTCTGCAGCAGCGGGAGCGATCAATGAGCAGTTCTTC

j_gene: TRBJ2-7
d_gene: NA
abundance: many
v_gene: TRBV13
CDR3aa: CASSPGTHEQYF
CDR3nt: TGTGCCAGCAGCCCGGGGACCCACGAGCAGTACTTC

j_gene: TRBJ2-1
d_gene: TRBD2
abundance: few
v_gene: TRBV27
CDR3aa: CASSPQSGRAYNEQFF
CDR3nt: TGTGCCAGCAGTCCCCAGAGCGGGAGGGCCTACAATGAGCAGTTCTTC